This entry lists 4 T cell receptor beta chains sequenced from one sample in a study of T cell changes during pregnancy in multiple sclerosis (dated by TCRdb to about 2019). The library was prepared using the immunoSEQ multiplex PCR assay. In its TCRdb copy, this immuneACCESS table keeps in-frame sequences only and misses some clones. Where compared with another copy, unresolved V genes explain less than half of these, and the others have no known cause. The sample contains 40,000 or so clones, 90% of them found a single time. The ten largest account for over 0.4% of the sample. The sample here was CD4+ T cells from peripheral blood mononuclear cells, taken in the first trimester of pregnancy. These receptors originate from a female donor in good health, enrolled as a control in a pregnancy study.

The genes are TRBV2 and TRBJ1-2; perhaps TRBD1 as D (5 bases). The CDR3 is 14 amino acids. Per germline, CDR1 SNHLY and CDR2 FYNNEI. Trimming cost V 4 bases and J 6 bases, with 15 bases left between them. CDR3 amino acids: CASSVFPGLHGYTF. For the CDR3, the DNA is TGTGCCAGCAGTGTATTTCCAGGGTTGCATGGCTACACCTTC.

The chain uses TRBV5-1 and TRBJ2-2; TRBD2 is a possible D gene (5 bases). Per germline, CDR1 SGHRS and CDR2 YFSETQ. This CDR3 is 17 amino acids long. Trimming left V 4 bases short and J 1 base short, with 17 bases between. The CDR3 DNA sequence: TGCGCCAGCAGCCCGGTTTTGGCGGCGGGGAACACCGGGGAGCTGTTTTTT. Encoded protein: CASSPVLAAGNTGELFF.

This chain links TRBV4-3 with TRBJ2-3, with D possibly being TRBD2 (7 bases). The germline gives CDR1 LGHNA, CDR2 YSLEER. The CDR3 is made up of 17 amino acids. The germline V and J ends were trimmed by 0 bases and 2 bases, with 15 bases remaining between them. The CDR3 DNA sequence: TGCGCCAGCAGCCAAGAGGGGGGGGCCCTAACCACAGATACGCAGTATTTT. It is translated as CASSQEGGALTTDTQYF.

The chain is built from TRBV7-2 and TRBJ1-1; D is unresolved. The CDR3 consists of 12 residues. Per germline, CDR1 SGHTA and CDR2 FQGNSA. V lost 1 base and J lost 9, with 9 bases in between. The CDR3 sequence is CASSLVETKAFF. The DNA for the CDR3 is TGTGCCAGCAGCTTAGTTGAGACAAAAGCTTTCTTT.